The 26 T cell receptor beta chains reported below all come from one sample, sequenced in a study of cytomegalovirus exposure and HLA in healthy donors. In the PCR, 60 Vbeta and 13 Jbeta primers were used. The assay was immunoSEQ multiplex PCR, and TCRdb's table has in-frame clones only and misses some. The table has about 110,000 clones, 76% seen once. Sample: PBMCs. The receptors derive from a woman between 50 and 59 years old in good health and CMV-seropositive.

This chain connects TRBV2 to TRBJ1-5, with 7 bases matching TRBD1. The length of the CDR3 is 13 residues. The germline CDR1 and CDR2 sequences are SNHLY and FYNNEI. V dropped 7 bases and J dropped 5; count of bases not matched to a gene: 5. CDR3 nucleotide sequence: TGTGCCAGCAACACAGGGGTCGATCAGCCCCAGCATTTT. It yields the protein CASNTGVDQPQHF.

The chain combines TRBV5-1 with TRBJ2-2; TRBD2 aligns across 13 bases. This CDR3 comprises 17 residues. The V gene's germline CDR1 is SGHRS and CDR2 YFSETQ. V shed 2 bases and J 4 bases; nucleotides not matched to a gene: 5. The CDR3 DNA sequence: TGCGCCAGCAGCTTACTAGCGGGAGGGCATGGCACCGGGGAGCTGTTTTTT. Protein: CASSLLAGGHGTGELFF.

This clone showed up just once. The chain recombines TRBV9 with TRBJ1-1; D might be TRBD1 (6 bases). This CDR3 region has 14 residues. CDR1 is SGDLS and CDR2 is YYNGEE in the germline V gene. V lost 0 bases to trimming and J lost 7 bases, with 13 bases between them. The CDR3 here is CASSVEGRGDEAFF. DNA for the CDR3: TGTGCCAGCAGCGTAGAGGGCAGGGGTGATGAAGCTTTCTTT. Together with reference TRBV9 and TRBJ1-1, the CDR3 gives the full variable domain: DSGVTQTPKHLITATGQRVTLRCSPRSGDLSVYWYQQSLDQGLQFLIQYYNGEERAKGNILERFSAQQFPDLHSELNLSSLELGDSALYFCASSVEGRGDEAFFGQGTRLTVV.

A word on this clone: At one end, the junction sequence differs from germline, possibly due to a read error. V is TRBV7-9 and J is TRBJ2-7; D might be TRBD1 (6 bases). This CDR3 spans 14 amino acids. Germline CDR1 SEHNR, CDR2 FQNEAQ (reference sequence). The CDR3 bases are TGTTCCAGCAGCTCCTCAGGGGCCAGCTACGAGCAGTACTTC. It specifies CSSSSSGASYEQYF.

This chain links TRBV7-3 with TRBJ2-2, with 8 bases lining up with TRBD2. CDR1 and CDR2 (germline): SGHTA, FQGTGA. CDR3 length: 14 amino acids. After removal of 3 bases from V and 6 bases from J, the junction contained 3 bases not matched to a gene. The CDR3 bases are TGTGCCAGCAGCTTTAGCGGGGAGTCCGGGGAGCTGTTTTTT. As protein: CASSFSGESGELFF.

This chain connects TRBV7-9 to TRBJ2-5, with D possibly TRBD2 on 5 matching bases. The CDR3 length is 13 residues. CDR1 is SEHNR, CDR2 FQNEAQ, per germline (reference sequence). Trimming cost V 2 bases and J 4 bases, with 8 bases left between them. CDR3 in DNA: TGTGCCAGCAGCTTAATAGCGTCAGAGACCCAGTACTTC. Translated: CASSLIASETQYF.

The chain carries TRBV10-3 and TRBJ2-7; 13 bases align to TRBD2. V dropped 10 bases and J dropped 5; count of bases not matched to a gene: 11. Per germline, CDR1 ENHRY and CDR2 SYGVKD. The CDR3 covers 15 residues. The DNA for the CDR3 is TGTGCCACCCTGACTAGCGGGGGGCAAGTCGACGAGCAGTACTTC. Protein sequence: CATLTSGGQVDEQYF.

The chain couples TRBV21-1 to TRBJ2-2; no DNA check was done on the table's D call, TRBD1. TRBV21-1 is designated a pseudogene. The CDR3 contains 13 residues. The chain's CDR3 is CASSLDTGTGGFF. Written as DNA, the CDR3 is TGTGCCAGCAGCCTTGACACCGGGACAGGGGGGTTTTTT.

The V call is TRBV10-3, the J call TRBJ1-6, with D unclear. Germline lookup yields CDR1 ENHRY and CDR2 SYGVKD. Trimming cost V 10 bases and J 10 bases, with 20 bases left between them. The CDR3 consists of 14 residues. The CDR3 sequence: CATGRGLRESPLHF. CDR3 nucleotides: TGTGCCACGGGTCGCGGGCTAAGGGAATCACCCCTCCACTTT.

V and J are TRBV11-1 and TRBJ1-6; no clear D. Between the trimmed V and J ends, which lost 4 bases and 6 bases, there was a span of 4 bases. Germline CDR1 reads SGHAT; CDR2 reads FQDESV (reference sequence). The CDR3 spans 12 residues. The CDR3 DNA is TGTGCCAGCAGCTCCGGTAATTCACCCCTCCACTTT. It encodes CASSSGNSPLHF.

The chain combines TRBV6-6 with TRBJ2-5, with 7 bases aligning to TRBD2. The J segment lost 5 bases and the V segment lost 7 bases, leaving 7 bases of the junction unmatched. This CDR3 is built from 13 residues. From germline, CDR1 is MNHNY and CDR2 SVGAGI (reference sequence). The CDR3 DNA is TGTGCCAGCACTCGGGGGGTACGGGAGACCCAGTACTTC. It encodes CASTRGVRETQYF.

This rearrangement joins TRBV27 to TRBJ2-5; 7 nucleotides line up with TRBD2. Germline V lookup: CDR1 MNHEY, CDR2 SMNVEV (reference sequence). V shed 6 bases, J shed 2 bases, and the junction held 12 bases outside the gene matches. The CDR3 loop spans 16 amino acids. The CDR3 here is CASSPLAGVGQETQYF. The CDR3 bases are TGTGCCAGCAGCCCTTTGGCGGGGGTGGGACAAGAGACCCAGTACTTC.

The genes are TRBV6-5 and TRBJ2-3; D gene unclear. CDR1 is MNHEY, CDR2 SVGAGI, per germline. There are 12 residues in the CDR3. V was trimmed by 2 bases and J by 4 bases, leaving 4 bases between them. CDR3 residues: CASSYPADTQYF. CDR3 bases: TGTGCCAGCAGTTACCCTGCAGATACGCAGTATTTT.

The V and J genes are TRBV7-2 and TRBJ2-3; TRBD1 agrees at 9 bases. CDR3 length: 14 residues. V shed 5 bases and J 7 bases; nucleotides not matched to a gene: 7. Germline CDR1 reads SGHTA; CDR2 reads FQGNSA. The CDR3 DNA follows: TGTGCCAGCAGCCCGGACAGGGGCACGAATACGCAGTATTTT. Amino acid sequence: CASSPDRGTNTQYF.

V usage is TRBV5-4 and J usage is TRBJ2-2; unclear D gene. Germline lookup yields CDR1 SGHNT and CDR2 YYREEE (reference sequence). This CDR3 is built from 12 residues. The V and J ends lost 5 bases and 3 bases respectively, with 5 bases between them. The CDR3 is CASRRDTGELFF. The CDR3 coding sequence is TGTGCCAGCAGAAGAGACACCGGGGAGCTGTTTTTT.

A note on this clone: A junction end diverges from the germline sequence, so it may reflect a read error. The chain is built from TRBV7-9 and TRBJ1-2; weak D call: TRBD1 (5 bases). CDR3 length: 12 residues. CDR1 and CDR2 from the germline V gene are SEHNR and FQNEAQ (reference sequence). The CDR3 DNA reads TGTTCCAGCAGCTTAACGGGGGGTGGCTACACCTTC. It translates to CSSSLTGGGYTF.

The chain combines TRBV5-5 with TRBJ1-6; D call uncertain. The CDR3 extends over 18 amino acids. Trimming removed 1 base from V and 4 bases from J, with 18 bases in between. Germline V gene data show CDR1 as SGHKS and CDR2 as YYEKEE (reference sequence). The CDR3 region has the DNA TGTGCCAGCAGCTTGTATGCTTCTTTGGGCATATATAATTCACCCCTCCACTTT. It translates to CASSLYASLGIYNSPLHF. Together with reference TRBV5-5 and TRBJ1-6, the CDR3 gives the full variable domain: DAGVTQSPTHLIKTRGQQVTLRCSPISGHKSVSWYQQVLGQGPQFIFQYYEKEERGRGNFPDRFSARQFPNYSSELNVNALLLGDSALYLCASSLYASLGIYNSPLHFGNGTRLTVT.

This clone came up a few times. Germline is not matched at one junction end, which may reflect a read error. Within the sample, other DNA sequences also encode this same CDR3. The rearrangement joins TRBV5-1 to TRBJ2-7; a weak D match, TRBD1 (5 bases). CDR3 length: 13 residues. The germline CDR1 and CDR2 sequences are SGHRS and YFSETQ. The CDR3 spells CASSLEQAYEQYF. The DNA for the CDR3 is TGTGCCAGCAGCTTGGAACAGGCTTACGAGCAGTACTTC.

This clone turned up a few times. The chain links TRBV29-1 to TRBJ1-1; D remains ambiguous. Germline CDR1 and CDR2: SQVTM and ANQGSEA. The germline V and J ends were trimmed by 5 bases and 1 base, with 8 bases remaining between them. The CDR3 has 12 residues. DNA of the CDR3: TGCAGCGTTCGTTCAGGGAACACTGAAGCTTTCTTT. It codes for CSVRSGNTEAFF.

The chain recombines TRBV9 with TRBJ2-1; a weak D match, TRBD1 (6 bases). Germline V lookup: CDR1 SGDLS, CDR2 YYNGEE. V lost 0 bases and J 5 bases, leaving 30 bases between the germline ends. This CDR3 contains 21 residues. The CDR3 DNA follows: TGTGCCAGCAGCGTAGCTCGAGAACTTAGCAGGGGCCAACAACCCCACAATGAGCAGTTCTTC. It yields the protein CASSVARELSRGQQPHNEQFF.

The CDR3 region has the DNA TGTGCCAGCAGTCAGATAGCACAAGAGACCCAGTACTTC. Its protein product is CASSQIAQETQYF. The chain links TRBV2 to TRBJ2-5; D is ambiguous. V was clipped by 5 bases and J by 2 bases, with 9 bases between them. CDR1 and CDR2 from the germline V gene are SNHLY and FYNNEI. The length of the CDR3 is 13 residues.

The CDR3 sequence is CASSPSWIGEAGNTIYF. The DNA for the CDR3 is TGTGCCAGCAGCCCCTCTTGGATCGGGGAGGCTGGAAACACCATATATTTT. V gene TRBV21-1 combines with J gene TRBJ1-3. TRBV21-1 is assigned pseudogene status. The length of the CDR3 is 17 residues.

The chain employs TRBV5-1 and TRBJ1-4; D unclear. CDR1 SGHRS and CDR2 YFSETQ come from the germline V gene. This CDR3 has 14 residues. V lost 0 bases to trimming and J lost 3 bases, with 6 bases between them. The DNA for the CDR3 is TGCGCCAGCAGCTTGGAACGGGCTAATGAAAAACTGTTTTTT. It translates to CASSLERANEKLFF. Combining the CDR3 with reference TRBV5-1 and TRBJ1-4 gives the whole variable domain KAGVTQTPRYLIKTRGQQVTLSCSPISGHRSVSWYQQTPGQGLQFLFEYFSETQRNKGNFPGRFSGRQFSNSRSEMNVSTLELGDSALYLCASSLERANEKLFFGSGTQLSVL.

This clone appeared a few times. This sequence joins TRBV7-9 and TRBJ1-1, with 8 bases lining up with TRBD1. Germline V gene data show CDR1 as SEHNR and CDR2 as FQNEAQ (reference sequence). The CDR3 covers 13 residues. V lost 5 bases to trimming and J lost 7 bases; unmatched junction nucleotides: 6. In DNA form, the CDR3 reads TGTGCCAGCAGCCCCCTCGACAGGGGTGAAGCTTTCTTT. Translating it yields CASSPLDRGEAFF.

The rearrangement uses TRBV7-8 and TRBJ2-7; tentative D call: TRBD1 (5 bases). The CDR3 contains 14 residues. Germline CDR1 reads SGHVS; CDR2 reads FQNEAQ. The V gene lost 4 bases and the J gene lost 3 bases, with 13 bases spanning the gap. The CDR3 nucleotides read TGTGCCAGCAGCTCGGGCAGGGTTCGCTACGAGCAGTACTTC. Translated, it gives CASSSGRVRYEQYF.

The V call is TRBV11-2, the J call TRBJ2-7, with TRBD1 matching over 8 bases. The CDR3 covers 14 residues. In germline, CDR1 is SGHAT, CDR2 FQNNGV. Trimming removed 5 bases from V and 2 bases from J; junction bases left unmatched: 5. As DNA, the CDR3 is TGTGCCAGCAGCCGAAGGACAGGGACCTACGAGCAGTACTTC. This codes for CASSRRTGTYEQYF.